Listed here are 4 T cell receptor beta chains from one sample, sequenced in a study of blood T cell repertoires in COVID-19. Assay: immunoSEQ multiplex PCR; the TCRdb copy retains only in-frame clones and omits some. The data show 99,000 or so clones, with roughly 80% seen just once and 15% held by the top ten. Sequencing was carried out using peripheral blood. The source of these receptors is an elderly woman with acute or convalescent COVID-19.

The genes are TRBV5-4 and TRBJ2-2; possibly TRBD2 for D (6 bases). The germline CDR1 and CDR2 sequences are SGHNT and YYREEE (reference sequence). V lost 1 base, J lost 4 bases, and 14 bases lay in between. The CDR3 extends over 16 amino acids. For the CDR3, the DNA is TGTGCCAGCAGCTTGAGTTCGGGAGTAGGCACCGGGGAGCTGTTTTTT. It is translated as CASSLSSGVGTGELFF.

The genes are TRBV25-1 and TRBJ2-7, with D tentatively TRBD1 (6 bases). V was cut by 4 bases and J by 0 bases, with 10 bases left in between. The germline CDR1 and CDR2 sequences are MGHDK and SYGVNS. The CDR3 runs to 14 residues. The CDR3 DNA follows: TGTGCCAGCAGTGGGACAGAAGCCTCCTACGAGCAGTACTTC. Amino acids: CASSGTEASYEQYF.

The chain combines TRBV7-2 with TRBJ1-1; no clear D. This CDR3 is 14 amino acids long. The V gene lost 1 base and the J gene lost 5 bases, with 11 bases spanning the gap. Germline CDR1 reads SGHTA; CDR2 reads FQGNSA. The CDR3 protein is CASSLGRGGTEAFF. The CDR3, as DNA: TGTGCCAGCAGCTTAGGGCGGGGAGGGACTGAAGCTTTCTTT.

This chain connects TRBV10-3 to TRBJ2-5, with D unresolved. Germline V gene lookup returns CDR1 ENHRY and CDR2 SYGVKD. V lost 3 bases and J 2 bases, leaving 7 bases between the germline ends. This CDR3 has 13 residues. CDR3 region: CAISDSTQETQYF. The CDR3 DNA sequence: TGTGCCATCAGTGACTCCACACAAGAGACCCAGTACTTC.